The clone carrying this T cell receptor beta chain appeared a few times. Antigen specificity is unknown. After removal of 2 bases from V and 3 bases from J, the junction contained 6 bases not matched to a gene. Germline lookup yields CDR1 SGHAT and CDR2 FQDESV (reference sequence). The CDR3 has 17 amino acids. The data originate from a study of cytomegalovirus exposure and HLA in healthy donors. The study's findings and limits: A classifier reportedly called cytomegalovirus status with high sensitivity and specificity. When a later analysis was performed, an Asian-associated ancestry cluster reportedly had fewer N-insertions than the roughly 730-donor mean. One cluster of highly shared sequence variants probably arose as a sequencing artifact. Prior analysis indicated that the majority of TCR beta V segments exhibited productivity approximately 87% or approximately 30% of the time.

The PCR ran on 60 Vbeta and 13 Jbeta primers. The method was immunoSEQ multiplex PCR; TCRdb's version includes in-frame clones alone and lacks a portion of them. In the table there are about 150,000 clones, under 75% of which are singletons. J is TRBJ2-3 and V is TRBV11-1, with 12 bases matching TRBD1. This clonotype originated in a woman in her forties in good health and CMV-seronegative. Sequences were obtained from PBMCs. The CDR3 loop reads CASSLPGTGGRTDTQYF. The DNA of the CDR3 is TGTGCCAGCAGCTTACCCGGGACAGGGGGCAGGACAGATACGCAGTATTTT.